Following are 8 T cell receptor beta chains from one sample sequenced in a study of blood T cell repertoires in COVID-19. Sequenced by immunoSEQ multiplex PCR; TCRdb stores in-frame clones only, minus some. The sample has about 130,000 clones; roughly 71% are singletons. Sample: peripheral blood. These receptors originate from a man of 80 years or more with acute or convalescent COVID-19.

The chain uses TRBV4-3 and TRBJ2-3; D might be TRBD1 (6 bases). Trimming removed 4 bases at V and 3 bases at J, with 14 bases between. The CDR3 length is 15 residues. In germline, CDR1 is LGHNA, CDR2 YSLEER. This CDR3 reads CASSPTGPETDTQYF. For the CDR3, the DNA is TGCGCCAGCAGCCCGACAGGCCCCGAAACAGATACGCAGTATTTT.

The chain recombines TRBV5-5 with TRBJ2-2; D may be TRBD1 (5 bases). CDR3 size: 16 residues. Germline loops: CDR1 SGHKS, CDR2 YYEKEE (reference sequence). Between the trimmed V and J ends, which lost 2 bases and 1 base, there was a span of 12 bases. The CDR3 spells CASSFLLQVNTGELFF. CDR3 nucleotides: TGTGCCAGCAGCTTTCTCCTACAGGTGAACACCGGGGAGCTGTTTTTT.

This clone turned up a few times. V usage is TRBV18 and J usage is TRBJ1-1; the D gene is possibly TRBD1 (6 bases). Per the germline V gene, CDR1 is KGHSH and CDR2 is LQKENI. The CDR3 is 13 amino acids. V dropped 8 bases and J dropped 0 bases, with 10 bases sitting between them. The CDR3 bases are TGTGCCAGCAGAGGACAGCTGAACACTGAAGCTTTCTTT. Translated: CASRGQLNTEAFF.

The rearrangement links TRBV27 to TRBJ1-1; tentatively, D is TRBD1 (6 bases). Germline CDR1 and CDR2: MNHEY and SMNVEV (reference sequence). V was clipped by 4 bases and J by 0 bases, with 9 bases between them. The CDR3 consists of 14 residues. The CDR3 nucleotides read TGTGCCAGCAGTTCCGGGACAATGAACACTGAAGCTTTCTTT. Amino acids: CASSSGTMNTEAFF.

This rearrangement joins TRBV24-1 to TRBJ2-4; 10 bases are shared with TRBD1. Germline CDR1 and CDR2: KGHDR and SFDVKD. The CDR3 loop spans 18 amino acids. V trimming: 4 bases; J trimming: 1 base; junction bases outside the gene matches: 9. In nucleotides, the CDR3 is TGTGCCACCAGTGACCCAACCGGACAGGGGGAGGCCAAAAACATTCAGTACTTC. Encoded protein: CATSDPTGQGEAKNIQYF.

This clone was counted ten times or more. The V call is TRBV7-9, the J call TRBJ2-2; maybe TRBD1 (6 bases). This CDR3 spans 15 amino acids. Germline lookup yields CDR1 SEHNR and CDR2 FQNEAQ (reference sequence). V was cut by 3 bases and J by 6 bases, with 14 bases left in between. CDR3 nucleotides: TGTGCCAGCAGCTTTCCCAGGGGCAGATCCGGGGAGCTGTTTTTT. Translating it yields CASSFPRGRSGELFF.

The chain uses TRBV2 and TRBJ1-6, with a weak D call TRBD1 (6 bases). The CDR3 totals 15 residues. CDR1 and CDR2 from the germline V gene are SNHLY and FYNNEI. The germline V and J ends were trimmed by 6 bases and 7 bases, with 16 bases remaining between them. The CDR3 DNA sequence: TGTGCCAGCAGGGGGGGGACACAACTAAATTCACCCCTCCACTTT. Protein product: CASRGGTQLNSPLHF.

This clone has only a few counts. The DNA of the CDR3 is TGTGCCAGTACCCAGGGGAACTATGGCTACACCTTC. Its translation: CASTQGNYGYTF. The J gene is TRBJ1-2, the V gene TRBV19; the D gene is possibly TRBD1 (6 bases). This CDR3 region has 12 residues. Per germline, CDR1 LNHDA and CDR2 SQIVND (reference sequence). The ends were cut back, 7 bases at V and 2 bases at J, with 8 bases in the middle.